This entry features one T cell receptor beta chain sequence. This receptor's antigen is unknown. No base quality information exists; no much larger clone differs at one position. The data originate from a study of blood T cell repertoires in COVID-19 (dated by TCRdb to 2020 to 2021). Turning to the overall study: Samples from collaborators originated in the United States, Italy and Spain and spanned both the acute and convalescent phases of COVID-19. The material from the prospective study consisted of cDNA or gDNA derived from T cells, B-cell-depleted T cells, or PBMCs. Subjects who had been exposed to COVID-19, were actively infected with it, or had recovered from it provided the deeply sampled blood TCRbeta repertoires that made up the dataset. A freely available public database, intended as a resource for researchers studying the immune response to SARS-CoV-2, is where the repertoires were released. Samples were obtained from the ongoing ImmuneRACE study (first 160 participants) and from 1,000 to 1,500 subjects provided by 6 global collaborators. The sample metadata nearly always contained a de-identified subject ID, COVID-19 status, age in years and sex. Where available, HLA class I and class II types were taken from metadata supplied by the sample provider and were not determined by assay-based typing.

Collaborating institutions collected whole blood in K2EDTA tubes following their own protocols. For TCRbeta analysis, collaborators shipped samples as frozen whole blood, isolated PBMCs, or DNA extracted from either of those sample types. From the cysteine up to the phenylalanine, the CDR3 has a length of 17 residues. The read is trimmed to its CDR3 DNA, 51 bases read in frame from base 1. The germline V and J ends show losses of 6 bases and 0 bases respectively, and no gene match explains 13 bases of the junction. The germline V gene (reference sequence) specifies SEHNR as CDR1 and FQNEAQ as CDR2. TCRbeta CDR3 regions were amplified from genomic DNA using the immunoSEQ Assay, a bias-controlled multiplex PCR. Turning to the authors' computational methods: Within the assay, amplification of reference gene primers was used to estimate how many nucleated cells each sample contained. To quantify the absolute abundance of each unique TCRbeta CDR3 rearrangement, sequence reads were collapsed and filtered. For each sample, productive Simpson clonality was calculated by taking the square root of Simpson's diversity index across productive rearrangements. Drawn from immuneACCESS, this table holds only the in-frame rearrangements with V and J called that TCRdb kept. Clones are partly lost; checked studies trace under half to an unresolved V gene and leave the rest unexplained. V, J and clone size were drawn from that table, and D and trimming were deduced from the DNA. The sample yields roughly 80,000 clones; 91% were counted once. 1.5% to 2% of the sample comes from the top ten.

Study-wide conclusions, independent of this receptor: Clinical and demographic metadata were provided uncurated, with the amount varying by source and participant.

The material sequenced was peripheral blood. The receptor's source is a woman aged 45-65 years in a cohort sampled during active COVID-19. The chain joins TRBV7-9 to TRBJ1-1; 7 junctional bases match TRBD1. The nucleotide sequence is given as TGTGCCAGCAGTTCCTCAGGGGGGTCCGCCATGAACACTGAAGCTTTCTTT. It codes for CASSSSGGSAMNTEAFF. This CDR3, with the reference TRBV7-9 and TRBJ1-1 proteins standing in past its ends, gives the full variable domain DTGVSQNPRHKITKRGQNVTFRCDPISEHNRLYWYRQTLGQGPEFLTYFQNEAQLEKSRLLSDRFSAERPKGSFSTLEIQRTEQGDSAMYLCASSSSGGSAMNTEAFFGQGTRLTVV.